This TCR beta chain was obtained from a study of cytomegalovirus exposure and HLA in healthy donors. General observations from the study: Further analysis was carried out later, and it showed several of the most significant clusters appearing linked to common viral pathogens.

This clone was found a few times. Its antigen is unidentified. The PCR was carried out with 60 Vbeta primers and 13 Jbeta primers. The method was immunoSEQ multiplex PCR; TCRdb's version includes in-frame clones alone and lacks a portion of them. The sample holds 150,000 to 200,000 clones, about 70% seen once. V gave up 4 bases and J gave up 4 bases, with 12 bases separating them. In germline, CDR1 is SGDLS, CDR2 YYNGEE. The CDR3 consists of 15 residues. The rearrangement links TRBV9 to TRBJ2-6; the D gene is possibly TRBD1 (6 bases). The receptor was isolated from a male donor in good health and CMV-seronegative. Sequenced: PBMCs. The CDR3 nucleotides are TGTGCCAGCAGCCCCCCGCAGGGGGGGGCCAACGTCCTGACTTTC. Translating gives CASSPPQGGANVLTF.